This T cell receptor beta chain was recorded in a study of cytotoxic CD8 clonotypes in ibrutinib-treated CLL. Findings of the study overall: Contraction or stability on treatment characterized the public clonotypes, which were uncommon.

The CDR3 contains 16 residues. CDR1 is MGHRA, CDR2 YSYEKL, per germline. V lost 3 bases to trimming and J lost 2 bases; unmatched junction nucleotides: 4. The table lists this clone with a few counts. Its cognate antigen is unknown. Method: immunoSEQ multiplex PCR; TCRdb's copy keeps in-frame clones and lacks some. The profile shows about 330,000 clones, 67% of them singletons. About 2 micrograms of genomic DNA from cryopreserved PBMCs went into TCR beta libraries. The material was PBMCs, obtained after 36 months of ibrutinib treatment. The rearrangement links TRBV4-1 to TRBJ2-2, with TRBD2 matching 9 bases. This TCR derives from a human donor with chronic lymphocytic leukemia. The CDR3 spells CASSHPSGANTGELFF. The CDR3 DNA follows: TGCGCCAGCAGCCACCCTAGCGGGGCCAACACCGGGGAGCTGTTTTTT.